These T cell receptor beta chains were read from a single sample in a study of blood T cell repertoires in COVID-19. Profiling relied on immunoSEQ multiplex PCR, and the TCRdb table lists in-frame clones only, not all of them. The repertoire holds 120,000 to 150,000 clones, with 85% to 90% as singletons. Source material: PBMCs or T cells enriched from blood (not recorded which). These receptors all stem from a woman in her twenties or thirties with acute COVID-19. Both conserved end residues are part of each CDR3. The D gene is left open where the match is weak. The size of a clone is reported for some rows only, either as once, few or many, or as a class for expanded clones.

J gene,clone size,D gene,V gene,CDR3 DNA,CDR3 protein
TRBJ2-1,-,TRBD1,TRBV7-3,TGTGCCAGCAGCCGGACAGGGGAAAGTCACAATGAGCAGTTCTTC,CASSRTGESHNEQFF
TRBJ1-2,-,TRBD1,TRBV30,TGTGCCTGGAGTCCTTTGGACAGGGCAATCTATGGCTACACCTTC,CAWSPLDRAIYGYTF
TRBJ2-4,-,TRBD2,TRBV5-6,TGTGCCAGCAGCTTCCGGGAGGGAAACATTCAGTACTTC,CASSFREGNIQYF
TRBJ1-2,-,-,TRBV19,TGTGCCAGTAGTATCCTTCACAGGGACGACCCCTTACTGCGTAACGGCTACACCTTC,CASSILHRDDPLLRNGYTF
TRBJ2-5,-,TRBD2,TRBV7-7,TGTGCTAGCAGCTCCCAAGCGGGAGGGCCAGAGACCCAGTACTTC,CASSSQAGGPETQYF
TRBJ2-5,-,TRBD2,TRBV29-1,TGCAGCGTTCTAGCGGGAGGTGAGACCCAGTACTTC,CSVLAGGETQYF
TRBJ1-1,once,TRBD1,TRBV28,TGTGCCAGCAGTCCCAGCGGGACAGGGATGAACACTGAAGCTTTCTTT,CASSPSGTGMNTEAFF
TRBJ1-5,-,-,TRBV3-1/TRBV3-2,TGTGCCAGCAGCCAAAACCTGGACACTAGCAATCAGCCCCAGCATTTT,CASSQNLDTSNQPQHF
TRBJ1-4,-,-,TRBV25-1,TGTGCCTCGCGGGCCGTCTGGAGTGAAAAACTGTTTTTT,CASRAVWSEKLFF
TRBJ2-1,-,TRBD1,TRBV28,TGTGCCAGCAGCGGGACAGGGGGCTTGGGCAATGAGCAGTTCTTC,CASSGTGGLGNEQFF
TRBJ2-7,once,TRBD2,TRBV3-1/TRBV3-2,TGTGCCAGCAGCCCAGGACTAGCGGGAGACTACGAGCAGTACTTC,CASSPGLAGDYEQYF
TRBJ2-6,-,TRBD1,TRBV5-6,TGTGCCAGCAGCTTGTTCGGCGGACAGGCGCGCTCTGGGGCCAACGTCCTGACTTTC,CASSLFGGQARSGANVLTF
TRBJ1-5,-,-,TRBV4-1,TGCGCCAGCAGCCAAGATTATCGGCAGGGAAATCAGCCCCAGCATTTT,CASSQDYRQGNQPQHF
TRBJ1-6,-,-,TRBV28,TGTGCCAGCAGTTTAGGACCAACCACAGGTTCACCCCTCCACTTT,CASSLGPTTGSPLHF
TRBJ2-7,-,TRBD2,TRBV7-3,TGTGCCAGCAGCTTAAGCCCTGCGGGCAGGGCGGTTGGGGGGACTAGCGGCTTTACCTACGAGCAGTACTTC,CASSLSPAGRAVGGTSGFTYEQYF
TRBJ1-2,-,-,TRBV5-6,TGTGCCAGCAGCTCCTACCCGGCGGGCTATGGCTACACCTTC,CASSSYPAGYGYTF
TRBJ2-1,-,TRBD1,TRBV28,TGTGCCAGCAGGACCCCGGGACAGGGTTTCGATGAGCAGTTCTTC,CASRTPGQGFDEQFF
TRBJ2-2,-,TRBD1,TRBV5-1,TGCGCCAGCAGCTGCTCCCGGGACAGGGTTGTTTGCGGGGAGCTGTTTTTT,CASSCSRDRVVCGELFF
TRBJ2-7,-,-,TRBV7-9,TGTGCCAGCAGCCCGGGGGGCCGCTACGAGCAGTACTTC,CASSPGGRYEQYF
TRBJ2-1,-,-,TRBV20-1,TGCAGTGCCGGTCACCATGAGCAGTTCTTC,CSAGHHEQFF
TRBJ1-1,-,-,TRBV12-3/TRBV12-4,TGTGCCAGCAGTTTCGTCCAGGACACTGAAGCTTTCTTT,CASSFVQDTEAFF
TRBJ2-3,once,-,TRBV5-1,TGCGCCAGCAGCTTAAGCGGAAGAGATACGCAGTATTTT,CASSLSGRDTQYF
TRBJ2-7,-,TRBD2,TRBV11-2,TGTGCCAGCAGCCTAGGACTAGCCGAGCAGTACTTC,CASSLGLAEQYF
TRBJ1-2,-,-,TRBV20-1,TGCAGTGCCCGGTTTTATGAGGGCTACACCTTC,CSARFYEGYTF
TRBJ2-2,-,TRBD1,TRBV5-4,TGTGCCAGCAGCTTGGGACAGGGGGCCGAAGAAGGGGAGCTGTTTTTT,CASSLGQGAEEGELFF
TRBJ1-1,few,TRBD1,TRBV14,TGTGCCAGCACACGGGACAGGGCCGACCTCGAAGCTTTCTTT,CASTRDRADLEAFF
TRBJ1-1,-,-,TRBV6-5,TGTGCCAGCAGAGCTGCCGGGGGGACTGAAGCTTTCTTT,CASRAAGGTEAFF
TRBJ1-2,once,-,TRBV6-6,TGTGCCAGCAGTTACTCGGGCCCCTATGGCTACACCTTC,CASSYSGPYGYTF
TRBJ1-2,-,-,TRBV28,TGTGCCAGCAGTTTAGGGGGGAACGGCTACACCTTC,CASSLGGNGYTF
TRBJ2-1,-,TRBD2,TRBV4-3,TGCGCCAGCAGCCAAGATCCCCGTGGGGGGGTGAATGAGCAGTTCTTC,CASSQDPRGGVNEQFF